These 13 T cell receptor beta chains originate from one sample sequenced in a study of response to subunit inactivated influenza vaccine. TCRdb re-derived calls from the RT-PCR reads in MiXCR, one entry per CDR3 protein. The sample includes hundreds of thousands of distinct CDR3 sequences, around 13% of them seen just once. The sample consisted of PBMCs from blood, taken less than 15 days before vaccination. The receptors were sampled from a man aged 50-60 years who received an inactivated influenza vaccine.

This clonotype came up a few times. The rearrangement links TRBV6-5 to TRBJ2-5, with 9 bases identical to TRBD2. Germline-derived CDR1 and CDR2 are MNHEY and SVGAGI. The CDR3 has 15 amino acids. V trimming: 4 bases; J trimming: 5 bases; junction bases outside the gene matches: 8. CDR3 region: CASSLVAGVEETQYF. The CDR3, as DNA: TGTGCCAGCAGTTTAGTAGCGGGAGTGGAGGAGACCCAGTACTTC.

This sequence joins TRBV20-1 and TRBJ2-7; D might be TRBD1 (6 bases). V was pared by 3 bases and J by 0 bases, with 18 bases between. In germline, CDR1 is DFQATT, CDR2 SNEGSKA (reference sequence). The CDR3 spans 16 residues. The CDR3 DNA reads TGCAGTGCTAGTTCGCATGCCGACAGGTTCTCCTACGAGCAGTACTTC. Protein: CSASSHADRFSYEQYF.

The J gene is TRBJ2-2, the V gene TRBV28; D is ambiguous. V lost 2 bases, J lost 1 base, and 5 bases lay in between. The CDR3 covers 14 residues. Per germline, CDR1 MDHEN and CDR2 SYDVKM. The CDR3 region has the DNA TGTGCCAGCAGTTTAATGGAGAACACCGGGGAGCTGTTTTTT. Residues: CASSLMENTGELFF.

The chain combines TRBV20-1 with TRBJ1-1; tentatively, D is TRBD1 (6 bases). V was pared by 6 bases and J by 4 bases, with 18 bases between. In germline, CDR1 is DFQATT, CDR2 SNEGSKA (reference sequence). The CDR3 runs 14 residues. CDR3 sequence: CSANQQGSVTEAFF. CDR3 in DNA: TGCAGTGCCAACCAACAGGGAAGTGTCACTGAAGCTTTCTTT.

This clonotype was counted ten times or more. This chain connects TRBV28 to TRBJ2-3; TRBD2 matches 13 bases. Germline V gene data show CDR1 as MDHEN and CDR2 as SYDVKM. V lost 7 bases and J lost 7; bases outside the gene matches: 2. This CDR3 region has 13 residues. CDR3 nucleotides: TGTGCCAGCATACTAGCGGGAGGGCATACGCAGTATTTT. It translates to CASILAGGHTQYF.

V gene TRBV5-5 combines with J gene TRBJ1-5; 7 nucleotides align to TRBD1. This CDR3 contains 15 residues. V lost 2 bases, J lost 3 bases, and 5 bases stayed unmatched. CDR1 and CDR2 from the germline V gene are SGHKS and YYEKEE (reference sequence). The CDR3 loop reads CASSLLGGHNQPQHF. CDR3 DNA sequence: TGTGCCAGCAGCTTACTAGGGGGCCACAATCAGCCCCAGCATTTT.

The chain couples TRBV20-1 to TRBJ2-7; no firm D call. Germline V gene lookup returns CDR1 DFQATT and CDR2 SNEGSKA (reference sequence). V was shortened by 6 bases and J by 4 bases, with 10 bases between the two germline ends. There are 11 residues in the CDR3. Here the CDR3 reads CSAQTGYEQYF. For the CDR3, the DNA is TGCAGTGCCCAGACGGGTTACGAGCAGTACTTC.

The sample holds many counts of this clonotype. This chain links TRBV10-3 with TRBJ1-1; 7 bases align to TRBD1. The CDR3 totals 15 residues. The germline CDR1 and CDR2 sequences are ENHRY and SYGVKD. The trim removed 2 bases at V and 2 bases at J, leaving 5 bases unmatched. DNA of the CDR3: TGTGCCATCAGTGAGGGGCCAGGGGGTAACACTGAAGCTTTCTTT. Translating gives CAISEGPGGNTEAFF.

The gene calls are TRBV6-6 and TRBJ2-1; weak D call: TRBD1 (5 bases). This CDR3 is 15 amino acids long. Germline V gene lookup returns CDR1 MNHNY and CDR2 SVGAGI (reference sequence). V dropped 2 bases and J dropped 1 base, with 9 bases sitting between them. The CDR3 bases are TGTGCCAGCAGTTACAAGACAGAGTCCTACAATGAGCAGTTCTTC. Protein sequence: CASSYKTESYNEQFF.

This clonotype occurred many times. This chain links TRBV3-1 with TRBJ2-1, with a tentative D call TRBD1 (5 bases). Trimming removed 4 bases from V and 7 bases from J, with 11 bases in between. Germline CDR1 is LGHDT and CDR2 is YNNKEL (reference sequence). The length of the CDR3 is 13 residues. The chain's CDR3 is CASSLSQANEQFF. The CDR3, as DNA: TGTGCCAGCAGCCTTTCACAGGCAAATGAGCAGTTCTTC.

This clonotype was observed at least ten times. V and J are TRBV30 and TRBJ2-3, with 8 bases aligning to TRBD2. This CDR3 comprises 15 residues. Germline CDR1 is GTSNPN and CDR2 is SVGIG (reference sequence). J lost 8 bases, V lost 2 bases, and 12 bases had no gene match. CDR3 region: CAWSPERGTAGTQYF. As DNA, the CDR3 is TGTGCCTGGAGTCCGGAGCGGGGGACCGCCGGTACGCAGTATTTT.

The chain has TRBV7-9 and TRBJ1-5; D remains ambiguous. V lost 4 bases to trimming and J lost 4 bases, with 8 bases between them. There are 13 residues in the CDR3. The germline gives CDR1 SEHNR, CDR2 FQNEAQ (reference sequence). CDR3 sequence (DNA): TGTGCCAGCAGCTCCTCCACGAATCAGCCCCAGCATTTT. This codes for CASSSSTNQPQHF.

This clonotype was recorded a few times. This chain connects TRBV14 to TRBJ2-1; 9 bases are a match to TRBD2. This CDR3 region has 15 residues. Trimming cost V 0 bases and J 10 bases; bases outside gene matches: 7. The V gene's germline CDR1 is SGHDN and CDR2 FVKESK. The CDR3 DNA is TGTGCCAGCAGCCAAGACGGCGCGGGAGGGCGCGAGCAGTTCTTC. Translated: CASSQDGAGGREQFF.